This TCR beta chain was identified during a study of cytomegalovirus exposure and HLA in healthy donors. This PCR relied on a set of 60 Vbeta primers and 13 Jbeta primers. Sequenced by immunoSEQ multiplex PCR; TCRdb stores in-frame clones only, minus some. The profile shows about 78,000 clones, approximately 80% of them singletons. The ends were cut back, 1 base at V and 4 bases at J, with 13 bases in the middle. Germline V gene sequence: CDR1 SQVTM, CDR2 ANQGSEA. This CDR3 has 14 residues. Though probably carrying unrecorded immune exposures, donors were nominally healthy at sampling. The study's findings and limits: Donors were assumed by presence/absence analyses to have roughly uniform sequencing depth. Rates of TCR association differed by HLA locus in a later analysis, with DRB1 highest and HLA-C lowest.

This clone was observed once. The antigen is undetermined. Sequencing input: PBMCs. The chain couples TRBV29-1 to TRBJ2-5; possible D gene TRBD1, 5 bases. The source of this sequence is a man between 45 and 60 years old in good health and CMV-seropositive. The CDR3 DNA reads as TGCAGCGTTGAAGCTCCCCCAGGGTTAGAGACCCAGTACTTC. It encodes CSVEAPPGLETQYF.